The entry below describes one T cell receptor beta chain. Its antigen remains undetermined. The input lacks base qualities; no much larger clone sits a single base away. Each collaborating institution followed its own protocols to collect whole blood in K2EDTA tubes. For TCRbeta analysis, collaborator samples were shipped as frozen whole blood, as isolated PBMCs, or as DNA extracted from either sample type. The record originates from a study of blood T cell repertoires in COVID-19 (dated by TCRdb to 2020 to 2022). For the study in its entirety: The collaborator samples originated in the United States, Italy and Spain and spanned the acute and convalescent phases of COVID-19. The sample metadata nearly always contained a de-identified subject ID, COVID-19 status, age in years and sex. Subjects who had been exposed to COVID-19, were actively infected with it, or had recovered from it provided the deeply sampled blood TCRbeta repertoires that made up the dataset. The material from the prospective study consisted of cDNA or gDNA derived from T cells, B-cell-depleted T cells, or PBMCs. Samples were obtained from the ongoing ImmuneRACE study (first 160 participants) and from some 1,200 subjects provided by 6 global collaborators. Where available, HLA class I and class II types were taken from metadata supplied by the sample provider and were not determined by assay-based typing. The repertoires were released in a freely available public database meant as a resource for research on the immune response to SARS-CoV-2. General findings and caveats noted by the study authors: How much clinical and demographic metadata was included differed by source and by participant, and the metadata was provided uncurated.

TCRbeta CDR3 regions were amplified from genomic DNA by means of the immunoSEQ Assay, a bias-controlled multiplex PCR. The paper's data handling went like this. The number of nucleated cells in each sample was estimated by amplification of reference gene primers within the assay. To quantify the absolute abundance of each unique TCRbeta CDR3 rearrangement, sequence reads were collapsed and filtered. For each sample, productive Simpson clonality was calculated by taking the square root of Simpson's diversity index across productive rearrangements. TCRdb limited this immuneACCESS table to in-frame rearrangements with V and J called. A share of clones is missing; checked studies link under half to unresolved V genes, and the rest is unexplained. The DNA was the basis for D and trimming; V, J and clone size are from that table. This sample is represented by about 110,000 clones; less than 75% of them were singletons. In total, the top ten clones hold 6% to 8% of the sample.

Specimen: peripheral blood. The TCR sequence derives from a woman aged 60 to 75 with acute or convalescent COVID-19.

The sequenced DNA: TGTGCCAGCAGTTTATGGGCAGACACTGAAGCTTTCTTT. Translated, it reads CASSLWADTEAFF. Recombination joined TRBV28 with TRBJ1-1, with no D gene named confidently. The germline V gene sets CDR1 to MDHEN and CDR2 to SYDVKM. Including the terminal cysteine and phenylalanine, the CDR3 comprises 13 residues. This entry keeps only the CDR3 DNA: 39 bases, framed from base 1. V and J lose 0 bases and 3 bases, and a span of 5 bases separates them.